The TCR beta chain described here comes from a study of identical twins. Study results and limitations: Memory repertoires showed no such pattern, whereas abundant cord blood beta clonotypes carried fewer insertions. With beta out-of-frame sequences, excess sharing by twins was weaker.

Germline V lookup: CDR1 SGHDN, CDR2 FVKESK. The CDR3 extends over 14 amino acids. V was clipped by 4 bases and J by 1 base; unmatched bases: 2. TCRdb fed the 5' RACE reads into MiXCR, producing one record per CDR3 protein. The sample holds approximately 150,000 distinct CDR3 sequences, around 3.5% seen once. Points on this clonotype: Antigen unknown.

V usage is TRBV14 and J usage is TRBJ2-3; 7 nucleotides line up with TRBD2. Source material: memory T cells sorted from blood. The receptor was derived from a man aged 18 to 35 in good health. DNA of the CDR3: TGTGCCAGCAGCCGGGACTACCGCACAGATACGCAGTATTTT. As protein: CASSRDYRTDTQYF.